This T cell receptor beta chain was captured in a study of shared clonotypes between healthy human individuals. Genomic DNA of every subset was divided equally among multiple immunoSEQ plates. TCRdb's table, derived via immunoSEQ multiplex PCR, lists solely in-frame clones and lacks some. The table has approximately 2.5 million clones, 90% to 95% seen once. About this clone: The same CDR3 also results from other DNA sequences found in this sample.

The sequence was collected from a man younger than 35 in good health. What was sequenced was naive CD4+ T cells sorted from blood. Stated subset: CD45RA+ positively selected.

Written as DNA, the CDR3 is TGTGCCAGCAGCGTAGAGGGCAACACCATATATTTT. Amino acids: CASSVEGNTIYF. This chain uses TRBV9 with TRBJ1-3; unclear D gene. This CDR3 is built from 12 residues. The V gene lost 0 bases and the J gene lost 7 bases, with 5 bases spanning the gap. CDR1 is SGDLS and CDR2 is YYNGEE in the germline V gene.